These T cell receptor beta chains were read from a single sample in a study of response to subunit inactivated influenza vaccine. One entry per CDR3 protein results from TCRdb running MiXCR on the RT-PCR reads. The repertoire holds about 570,000 distinct CDR3 sequences, with 11% as singletons. These sequences were also reported in another study, on T cells expressing NK-cell markers.

This sample comprised PBMCs from blood, obtained on the day of vaccination. These receptors were collected from a man aged 45-60 years who received an inactivated influenza vaccine. CDR3s include the opening cysteine and the closing phenylalanine or tryptophan. D genes are given only for firm matches. Clone size is given for some rows only: seen once, a few or many times, or a class if the clone is expanded.

d_call clone_size j_call v_call cdr3_aa cdr3_nt
. . TRBJ2-6 TRBV10-3 CAISALDSSGANVLTF TGTGCCATCAGCGCCCTGGACTCCTCTGGGGCCAACGTCCTGACTTTC
. few TRBJ2-7 TRBV7-9 CASGFSYEQYF TGTGCCAGCGGCTTCAGCTACGAGCAGTACTTC
. . TRBJ1-1 TRBV7-3 CASSQSGADTEAFF TGTGCCAGCAGCCAAAGCGGGGCCGACACTGAAGCTTTCTTT
. . TRBJ2-7 TRBV12-3/TRBV12-4 CASSTRVPYEQYF TGTGCCAGCAGTACCAGGGTCCCCTACGAGCAGTACTTC
. few TRBJ2-5 TRBV10-3 CAIAVGTQETQYF TGTGCCATCGCCGTAGGAACTCAAGAGACCCAGTACTTC
. many TRBJ1-1 TRBV12-3/TRBV12-4 CASSRWETEAFF TGTGCCAGCAGTCGGTGGGAGACTGAAGCTTTCTTT
TRBD1 . TRBJ2-1 TRBV20-1 CSARDPQGAGNEQFF TGCAGTGCTAGAGATCCTCAGGGGGCGGGTAATGAGCAGTTCTTC
. . TRBJ2-5 TRBV12-3/TRBV12-4 CASSLVPLPGAQYF TGTGCCAGCAGTTTAGTCCCCCTACCAGGGGCCCAGTACTTC
TRBD1 . TRBJ2-2 TRBV4-3 CASSQGDRVWTGELFF TGCGCCAGCAGCCAAGGGGACAGGGTGTGGACCGGGGAGCTGTTTTTT
. few TRBJ2-5 TRBV7-9 CASSLGLETAQETQYF TGTGCCAGCAGCTTGGGTCTGGAAACAGCCCAAGAGACCCAGTACTTC
. . TRBJ1-1 TRBV27 CASSLQGRIDTEAFF TGTGCCAGCAGTTTACAGGGGAGGATCGACACTGAAGCTTTCTTT
TRBD2 . TRBJ2-7 TRBV7-2 CASSPRAGAPSYEQYF TGTGCCAGCAGCCCTAGAGCGGGGGCCCCGTCCTACGAGCAGTACTTC
TRBD2 few TRBJ2-1 TRBV15 CATSGQTNSQTSGGPGEQFF TGTGCCACCAGCGGACAGACCAATTCGCAAACTAGCGGGGGGCCGGGTGAGCAGTTCTTC